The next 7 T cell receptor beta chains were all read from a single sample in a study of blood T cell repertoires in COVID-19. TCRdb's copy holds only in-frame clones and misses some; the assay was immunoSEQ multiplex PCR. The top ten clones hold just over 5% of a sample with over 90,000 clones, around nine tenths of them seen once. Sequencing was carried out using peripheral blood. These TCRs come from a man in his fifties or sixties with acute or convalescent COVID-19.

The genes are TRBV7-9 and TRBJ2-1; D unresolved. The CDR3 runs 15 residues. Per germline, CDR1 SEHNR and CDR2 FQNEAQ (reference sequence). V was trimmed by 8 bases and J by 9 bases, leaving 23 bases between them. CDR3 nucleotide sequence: TGTGCCAGCTTGGGCCTTGGCAGGCCCCTCGGTGAGCAGTTCTTC. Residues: CASLGLGRPLGEQFF.

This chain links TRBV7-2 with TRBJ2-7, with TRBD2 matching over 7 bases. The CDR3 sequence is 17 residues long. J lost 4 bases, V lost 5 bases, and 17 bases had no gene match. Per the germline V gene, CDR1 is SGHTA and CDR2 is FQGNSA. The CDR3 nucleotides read TGTGCCAGCAGCGCTCAACAGACTAGCCGGGGGTTTTACGAGCAGTACTTC. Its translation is CASSAQQTSRGFYEQYF.

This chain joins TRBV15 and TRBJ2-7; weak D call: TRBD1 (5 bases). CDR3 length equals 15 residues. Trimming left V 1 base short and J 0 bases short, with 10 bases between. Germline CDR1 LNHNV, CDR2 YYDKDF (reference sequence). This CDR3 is CATSRATTASYEQYF. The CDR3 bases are TGTGCCACCAGCAGAGCTACGACAGCCTCCTACGAGCAGTACTTC. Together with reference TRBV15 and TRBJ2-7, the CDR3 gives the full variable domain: DAMVIQNPRYQVTQFGKPVTLSCSQTLNHNVMYWYQQKSSQAPKLLFHYYDKDFNNEADTPDNFQSRRPNTSFCFLDIRSPGLGDTAMYLCATSRATTASYEQYFGPGTRLTVT.

CDR3 loop: CASTRGEGGYTF. The CDR3 coding sequence is TGTGCCAGCACCCGGGGGGAGGGGGGCTACACCTTC. This sequence joins TRBV6-5 and TRBJ1-2; perhaps TRBD1 as D (5 bases). Between the trimmed V and J ends, which lost 7 bases and 8 bases, there was a span of 14 bases. Germline CDR1 and CDR2: MNHEY and SVGAGI. The CDR3 extends over 12 amino acids.

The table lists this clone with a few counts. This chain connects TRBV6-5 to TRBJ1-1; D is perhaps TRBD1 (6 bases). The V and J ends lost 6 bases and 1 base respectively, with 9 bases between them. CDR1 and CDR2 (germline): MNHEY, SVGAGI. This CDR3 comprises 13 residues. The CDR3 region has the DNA TGTGCCAGCAGCTTACAGGGGAACACTGAAGCTTTCTTT. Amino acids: CASSLQGNTEAFF.

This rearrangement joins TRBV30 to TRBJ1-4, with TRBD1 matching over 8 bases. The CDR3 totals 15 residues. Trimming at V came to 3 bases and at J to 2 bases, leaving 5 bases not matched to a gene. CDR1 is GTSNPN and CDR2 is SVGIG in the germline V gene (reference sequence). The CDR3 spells CAWSPRTGTNEKLFF. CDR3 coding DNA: TGTGCCTGGAGCCCGCGGACAGGGACTAATGAAAAACTGTTTTTT.

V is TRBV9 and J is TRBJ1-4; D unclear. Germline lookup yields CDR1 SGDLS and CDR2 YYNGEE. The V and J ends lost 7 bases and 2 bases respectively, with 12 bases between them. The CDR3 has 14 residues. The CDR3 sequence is CASGEEGTNEKLFF. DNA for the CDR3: TGTGCCAGCGGGGAGGAGGGTACTAATGAAAAACTGTTTTTT.